The 29 T cell receptor beta chains below were found in one sample sequenced in a study of blood T cell repertoires in COVID-19. Clones were sequenced by immunoSEQ multiplex PCR, and TCRdb holds only the in-frame ones, with some missing. Counted here are a few hundred thousand clones, around 89% occurring once; the ten biggest clones make up under 3.5%. Sequencing was done on a sample of PBMCs or T cells enriched from blood (not recorded which). The receptors come from a woman younger than 30 in a cohort exposed to, infected with or recovered from COVID-19 (not recorded which).

This clone was detected only a few times. CDR3 bases: TGTGCCAGCAGCCGTGACATCCACGAGCAGTACTTC. Amino acid sequence: CASSRDIHEQYF. V is TRBV5-4 and J is TRBJ2-7; D is uncertain. CDR3 length: 12 residues. Germline V gene data show CDR1 as SGHNT and CDR2 as YYREEE (reference sequence). V was shortened by 4 bases and J by 5 bases, with 10 bases between the two germline ends.

This clone came up once. The V call is TRBV6-5, the J call TRBJ2-1, with TRBD2 identical over 11 bases. Per the germline V gene, CDR1 is MNHEY and CDR2 is SVGAGI. V trimming: 3 bases; J trimming: 8 bases; junction bases outside the gene matches: 6. This CDR3 contains 15 residues. CDR3 coding DNA: TGTGCCAGCAGTTATTCCGGGACTAGCGGCGATGAGCAGTTCTTC. The encoded protein is CASSYSGTSGDEQFF.

The J gene is TRBJ1-2, the V gene TRBV5-1, with 8 bases aligning to TRBD1. The germline V gene encodes CDR1 SGHRS and CDR2 YFSETQ. The J segment lost 6 bases and the V segment lost 0 bases, leaving 13 bases of the junction unmatched. The CDR3 consists of 17 residues. In DNA form, the CDR3 reads TGCGCCAGCAGCTTGGTCCAGGGGGCGACAGGGCCCGATGGCTACACCTTC. Encoded protein: CASSLVQGATGPDGYTF.

This chain links TRBV5-1 with TRBJ2-2; D is ambiguous. Germline V gene sequence: CDR1 SGHRS, CDR2 YFSETQ. V lost 0 bases to trimming and J lost 5 bases, with 11 bases between them. CDR3 length: 15 residues. In DNA form, the CDR3 reads TGCGCCAGCAGCTTGGCTTTTAGCTATACCGGGGAGCTGTTTTTT. This gives the protein CASSLAFSYTGELFF. Combining the CDR3 with reference TRBV5-1 and TRBJ2-2 gives the whole variable domain KAGVTQTPRYLIKTRGQQVTLSCSPISGHRSVSWYQQTPGQGLQFLFEYFSETQRNKGNFPGRFSGRQFSNSRSEMNVSTLELGDSALYLCASSLAFSYTGELFFGEGSRLTVL.

This chain joins TRBV19 and TRBJ1-1; no reliable D call. There are 13 residues in the CDR3. V was trimmed by 5 bases and J by 1 base, leaving 8 bases between them. Germline lookup yields CDR1 LNHDA and CDR2 SQIVND (reference sequence). The CDR3 coding sequence is TGTGCCAGTAGTGCGGTACGGAACACTGAAGCTTTCTTT. This gives the protein CASSAVRNTEAFF.

The chain employs TRBV5-5 and TRBJ1-4; D not certain. This CDR3 comprises 16 residues. The germline V gene encodes CDR1 SGHKS and CDR2 YYEKEE (reference sequence). Trimming cost V 4 bases and J 3 bases, with 16 bases left between them. The CDR3 DNA sequence: TGTGCCAGCAGCCCGAACCGGTTCGCGGCTAATGAAAAACTGTTTTTT. Protein sequence: CASSPNRFAANEKLFF.

This clone was detected once. This chain links TRBV27 with TRBJ1-1; unclear D gene. V lost 3 bases and J 7 bases, leaving 6 bases between the germline ends. CDR1 is MNHEY and CDR2 is SMNVEV in the germline V gene (reference sequence). This CDR3 has 11 amino acids. The CDR3 sequence is CASSFGSEAFF. The CDR3 bases are TGTGCCAGCAGTTTTGGCAGTGAAGCTTTCTTT.

This chain links TRBV27 with TRBJ2-1; possibly TRBD2 for D (6 bases). Trimming stripped 0 bases from V and 4 bases from J, with 19 bases between. The germline CDR1 and CDR2 sequences are MNHEY and SMNVEV (reference sequence). This CDR3 spans 18 amino acids. For the CDR3, the DNA is TGTGCCAGCAGTTTATCCTTTACCGCGACTAGAGAGTACAATGAGCAGTTCTTC. As protein: CASSLSFTATREYNEQFF.

This clone came up once. The J gene is TRBJ2-2, the V gene TRBV7-6; D is perhaps TRBD1 (7 bases). The ends were cut back, 5 bases at V and 3 bases at J, with 16 bases in the middle. Germline lookup yields CDR1 SGHVS and CDR2 FNYEAQ. This CDR3 comprises 16 residues. This CDR3 reads CASSGLQGLDTGELFF. CDR3 in DNA: TGTGCCAGCAGCGGACTACAGGGGTTAGACACCGGGGAGCTGTTTTTT.

The V gene is TRBV5-1, the J gene TRBJ2-2, with D perhaps TRBD2 (5 bases). The V gene's germline CDR1 is SGHRS and CDR2 YFSETQ. V dropped 0 bases and J dropped 4 bases, with 13 bases sitting between them. This CDR3 is 16 amino acids long. This CDR3 is CASSLDFGKGTGELFF. Written as DNA, the CDR3 is TGCGCCAGCAGCTTGGATTTCGGGAAAGGCACCGGGGAGCTGTTTTTT.

This clone was seen only once. This sequence joins TRBV7-6 and TRBJ2-2; tentative D call: TRBD2 (6 bases). This CDR3 contains 18 residues. V was pared by 6 bases and J by 3 bases, with 23 bases between. Germline CDR1 and CDR2: SGHVS and FNYEAQ. CDR3 nucleotides: TGTGCCAGCAGACTTACGAAGGGTGGGGAGGATGACACCGGGGAGCTGTTTTTT. It is translated as CASRLTKGGEDDTGELFF.

V usage is TRBV4-1 and J usage is TRBJ2-2, with D possibly matching TRBD1 (6 bases). In germline, CDR1 is MGHRA, CDR2 YSYEKL. The CDR3 is 20 residues long. V was shortened by 4 bases and J by 1 base, with 25 bases between the two germline ends. This chain's CDR3 is CASSLRTAPEHLRNTGELFF. CDR3 DNA sequence: TGCGCCAGCAGCCTAAGGACAGCCCCGGAGCACCTTAGGAACACCGGGGAGCTGTTTTTT.

The chain carries TRBV5-6 and TRBJ2-5; D possibly corresponds to TRBD1 (6 bases). V was clipped by 2 bases and J by 2 bases, with 10 bases between them. Per the germline V gene, CDR1 is SGHDT and CDR2 is YYEEEE. CDR3 size: 14 residues. For the CDR3, the DNA is TGTGCCAGCAGCTTAGGCACAGGGCAAGAGACCCAGTACTTC. This encodes CASSLGTGQETQYF.

This clone is a singleton in its sample. The genes are TRBV5-1 and TRBJ2-7; 8 nucleotides align to TRBD2. The germline CDR1 and CDR2 sequences are SGHRS and YFSETQ. V shed 4 bases, J shed 3 bases, and the junction held 12 bases outside the gene matches. The CDR3 has 16 amino acids. The CDR3 loop reads CASSTLSGRRGYEQYF. CDR3 sequence (DNA): TGCGCCAGCAGCACCCTCAGCGGGAGAAGGGGCTACGAGCAGTACTTC.

The chain uses TRBV5-1 and TRBJ2-1, with 8 bases lining up with TRBD1. Trimming took 2 bases from V and 7 from J; bases not matched to a gene: 14. The CDR3 contains 17 residues. The V gene's germline CDR1 is SGHRS and CDR2 YFSETQ. The CDR3 DNA is TGCGCCAGCAGCTTTAAGGCGGGGCAGGGGGCAGGTAATGAGCAGTTCTTC. Protein sequence: CASSFKAGQGAGNEQFF.

The genes are TRBV19 and TRBJ1-6; 9 positions agree with TRBD1. Germline trimming cut 7 bases from V and 5 bases from J; bases unmatched to any gene: 6. This CDR3 is 15 amino acids long. Germline assignment: CDR1 LNHDA and CDR2 SQIVND (reference sequence). The chain's CDR3 is CASKDRDRDNSPLHF. The CDR3 bases are TGTGCCAGTAAGGACCGGGACAGGGATAATTCACCCCTCCACTTT.

The V and J genes are TRBV5-6 and TRBJ2-7; possible D gene TRBD1, 6 bases. CDR3 length: 13 amino acids. Germline V gene lookup returns CDR1 SGHDT and CDR2 YYEEEE. V was trimmed by 7 bases and J by 4 bases, leaving 15 bases between them. In nucleotides, the CDR3 is TGTGCCAGCCGACACAGGGATCTTTACGAGCAGTACTTC. Its protein product is CASRHRDLYEQYF. Variable domain in full (rest from reference TRBV5-6 and TRBJ2-7): DAGVTQSPTHLIKTRGQQVTLRCSPKSGHDTVSWYQQALGQGPQFIFQYYEEEERQRGNFPDRFSGHQFPNYSSELNVNALLLGDSALYLCASRHRDLYEQYFGPGTRLTVT.

This rearrangement joins TRBV25-1 to TRBJ1-2; TRBD1 matches 8 bases. CDR1 is MGHDK, CDR2 SYGVNS, per germline. The V and J ends lost 6 bases and 7 bases, in that order; junction bases with no gene match: 13. The CDR3 loop spans 15 amino acids. Here the CDR3 DNA reads TGTGCCAGCAGCCCCGGAGGACAGGGTAGGCTTGGCTACACCTTC. Protein product: CASSPGGQGRLGYTF.

The genes are TRBV24-1 and TRBJ1-2, with D tentatively TRBD1 (6 bases). This CDR3 has 16 residues. The V gene's germline CDR1 is KGHDR and CDR2 SFDVKD. Trimming shortened V by 3 bases and J by 4 bases, and 17 bases separated the two germline ends. For the CDR3, the DNA is TGTGCCACCAGTGATCCGCTTGGGGGCCTTTCCTATGGCTACACCTTC. This gives the protein CATSDPLGGLSYGYTF.

This clone is a singleton in its sample. This chain connects TRBV7-6 to TRBJ2-5; 11 bases line up with TRBD1. J was trimmed by 4 bases and V by 5 bases; bases with no gene match: 9. CDR1 SGHVS and CDR2 FNYEAQ come from the germline V gene. The CDR3 has 16 amino acids. The CDR3 DNA reads as TGTGCCAGCAGCCCTGGACAGGGGGCGGTCGGAGAGACCCAGTACTTC. Its protein is CASSPGQGAVGETQYF. Together with reference TRBV7-6 and TRBJ2-5, the CDR3 gives the full variable domain: GAGVSQSPRYKVTKRGQDVALRCDPISGHVSLYWYRQALGQGPEFLTYFNYEAQQDKSGLPNDRFSAERPEGSISTLTIQRTEQRDSAMYRCASSPGQGAVGETQYFGPGTRLLVL.

The CDR3 DNA sequence: TGTGCCAGCAGTGCCGGGACAGGGGGAAATCAGCCCCAGCATTTT. Protein sequence: CASSAGTGGNQPQHF. The V call is TRBV9, the J call TRBJ1-5; TRBD1 agrees at 11 bases. The CDR3 runs 15 residues. The germline V gene encodes CDR1 SGDLS and CDR2 YYNGEE. V gave up 5 bases and J gave up 4 bases; unmatched junction bases: 5.

The chain carries TRBV10-3 and TRBJ1-6; 11 bases agree with TRBD1. The J segment lost 10 bases and the V segment lost 3 bases, leaving 2 bases of the junction unmatched. The CDR3 extends over 14 amino acids. The germline gives CDR1 ENHRY, CDR2 SYGVKD. CDR3 sequence: CAISDWDRGSPLHF. CDR3 sequence (DNA): TGTGCCATCAGTGACTGGGACAGGGGGTCACCCCTCCACTTT.

The V gene is TRBV6-1, the J gene TRBJ2-1, with D possibly TRBD1 on 6 matching bases. Between the trimmed V and J ends, which lost 4 bases and 7 bases, there was a span of 23 bases. CDR1 MNHNS and CDR2 SASEGT come from the germline V gene. The CDR3 covers 17 residues. The chain's CDR3 is CASSVAHRAVGSNEQFF. In DNA form, the CDR3 reads TGTGCCAGCAGTGTTGCCCACAGGGCAGTGGGGTCAAATGAGCAGTTCTTC.

This clone was seen a single time. CDR3 residues: CASSFTGGGGQETQYF. CDR3 in DNA: TGCGCCAGCAGCTTTACCGGTGGCGGGGGCCAAGAGACCCAGTACTTC. The chain links TRBV5-1 to TRBJ2-5, with TRBD2 matching over 7 bases. V shed 2 bases, J shed 1 base, and the junction held 8 bases outside the gene matches. Germline V gene sequence: CDR1 SGHRS, CDR2 YFSETQ. CDR3 length: 16 amino acids. Full variable domain (remainder filled in from reference TRBV5-1 and TRBJ2-5): KAGVTQTPRYLIKTRGQQVTLSCSPISGHRSVSWYQQTPGQGLQFLFEYFSETQRNKGNFPGRFSGRQFSNSRSEMNVSTLELGDSALYLCASSFTGGGGQETQYFGPGTRLLVL.

The chain employs TRBV19 and TRBJ2-1, with 7 bases that match TRBD1. The CDR3 is made up of 13 amino acids. J was trimmed by 10 bases and V by 5 bases; bases with no gene match: 8. Germline CDR1 reads LNHDA; CDR2 reads SQIVND (reference sequence). In DNA form, the CDR3 reads TGTGCCAGTAGTGTAACAGGGGAACGGGAGCAGTTCTTC. Its translation: CASSVTGEREQFF.

This clone was detected once. The junction departs from the called germline gene at one end, perhaps through a read error. The chain is built from TRBV7-7 and TRBJ2-2, with 10 bases fitting TRBD2. Germline-derived CDR1 and CDR2 are SSHAT and FNYEAQ (reference sequence). This CDR3 has 15 amino acids. CDR3 nucleotide sequence: TGTGCTAGCAGCCGGACTAGCGGGAACACCGGGGAGCTGTTTTTT. Its translation: CASSRTSGNTGELFF. The whole variable domain, filled in from reference TRBV7-7 and TRBJ2-2, reads GAGVSQSPRYKVTKRGQDVTLRCDPISSHATLYWYQQALGQGPEFLTYFNYEAQPDKSGLPSDRFSAERPEGSISTLTIQRTEQRDSAMYRCASSRTSGNTGELFFGEGSRLTVL.

This chain connects TRBV19 to TRBJ1-3, with D tentatively TRBD1 (6 bases). CDR1 and CDR2 from the germline V gene are LNHDA and SQIVND (reference sequence). The CDR3 consists of 15 residues. Trimming took 3 bases from V and 5 from J, leaving 14 bases between them. The DNA of the CDR3 is TGTGCCAGTAGTATGTGGGGCCAGGGGAGAAACACCATATATTTT. Its protein is CASSMWGQGRNTIYF.

Here the CDR3 reads CASSLWGTGFTSETQYF. The CDR3 nucleotides are TGTGCCAGCAGTTTATGGGGGACAGGGTTCACGTCGGAGACCCAGTACTTC. The chain is built from TRBV27 and TRBJ2-5, with 9 bases lining up with TRBD1. The length of the CDR3 is 17 residues. Germline V gene sequence: CDR1 MNHEY, CDR2 SMNVEV (reference sequence). V lost 1 base and J lost 5; bases outside the gene matches: 11.

V usage is TRBV2 and J usage is TRBJ1-4, with D perhaps TRBD1 (5 bases). Trimming left V 7 bases short and J 4 bases short, with 13 bases between. CDR1 and CDR2 from the germline V gene are SNHLY and FYNNEI. The length of the CDR3 is 14 residues. The CDR3 loop reads CASTFLDINEKLFF. The CDR3 region has the DNA TGTGCCAGCACCTTCCTGGACATTAATGAAAAACTGTTTTTT.